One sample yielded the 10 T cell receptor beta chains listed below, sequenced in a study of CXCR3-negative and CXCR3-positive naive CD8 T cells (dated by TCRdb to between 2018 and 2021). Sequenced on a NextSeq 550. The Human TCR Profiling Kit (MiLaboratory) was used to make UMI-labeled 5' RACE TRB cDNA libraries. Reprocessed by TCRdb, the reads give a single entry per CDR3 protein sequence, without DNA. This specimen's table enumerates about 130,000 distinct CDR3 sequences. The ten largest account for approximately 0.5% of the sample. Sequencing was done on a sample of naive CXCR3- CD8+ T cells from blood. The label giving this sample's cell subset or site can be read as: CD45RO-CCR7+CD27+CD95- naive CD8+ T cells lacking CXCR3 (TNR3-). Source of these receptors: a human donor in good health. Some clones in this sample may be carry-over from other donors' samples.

CDR3 in amino acids: CASSERQGVSGYTF. The rearrangement links TRBV9 to TRBJ1-2; TCRdb calls TRBD1, which cannot be checked without DNA. The CDR3 length is 14 residues. The V gene's germline CDR1 is SGDLS and CDR2 YYNGEE.

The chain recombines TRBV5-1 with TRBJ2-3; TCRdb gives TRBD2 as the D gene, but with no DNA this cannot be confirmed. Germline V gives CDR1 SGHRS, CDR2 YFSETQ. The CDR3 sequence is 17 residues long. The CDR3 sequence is CASSSKLAGGPTDTQYF.

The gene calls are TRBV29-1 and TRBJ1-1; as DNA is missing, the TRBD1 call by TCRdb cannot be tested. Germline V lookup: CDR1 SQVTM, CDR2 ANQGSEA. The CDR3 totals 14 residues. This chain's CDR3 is CSVEAGPAGTEAFF.

The CDR3 sequence is CASSPRLGNQPQHF. V and J are TRBV12-3 or TRBV12-4 and TRBJ1-5. This CDR3 contains 14 residues.

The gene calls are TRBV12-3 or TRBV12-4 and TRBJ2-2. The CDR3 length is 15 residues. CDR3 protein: CASSLAGLNTGELFF.

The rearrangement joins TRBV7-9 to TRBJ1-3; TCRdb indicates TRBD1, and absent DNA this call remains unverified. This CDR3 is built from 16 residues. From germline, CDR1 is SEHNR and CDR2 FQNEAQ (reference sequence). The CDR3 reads CASSLSRASAGNTIYF.

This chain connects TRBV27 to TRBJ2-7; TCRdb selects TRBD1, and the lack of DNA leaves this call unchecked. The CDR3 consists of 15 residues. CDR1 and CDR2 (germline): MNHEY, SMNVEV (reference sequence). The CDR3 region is CASRPSRGSSYEQYF.

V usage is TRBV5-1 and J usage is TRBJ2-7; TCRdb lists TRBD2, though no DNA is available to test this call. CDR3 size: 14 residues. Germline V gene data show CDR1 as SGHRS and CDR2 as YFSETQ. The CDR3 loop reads CASNSTSGGDEQYF.

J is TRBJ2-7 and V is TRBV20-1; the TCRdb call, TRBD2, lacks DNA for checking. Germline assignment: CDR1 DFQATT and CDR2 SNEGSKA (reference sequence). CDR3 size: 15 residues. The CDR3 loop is CSAREKDSGRDEQYF.

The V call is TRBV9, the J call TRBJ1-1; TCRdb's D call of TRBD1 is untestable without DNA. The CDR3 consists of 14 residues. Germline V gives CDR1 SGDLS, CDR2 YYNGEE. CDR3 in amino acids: CASSVVPDHTEAFF.